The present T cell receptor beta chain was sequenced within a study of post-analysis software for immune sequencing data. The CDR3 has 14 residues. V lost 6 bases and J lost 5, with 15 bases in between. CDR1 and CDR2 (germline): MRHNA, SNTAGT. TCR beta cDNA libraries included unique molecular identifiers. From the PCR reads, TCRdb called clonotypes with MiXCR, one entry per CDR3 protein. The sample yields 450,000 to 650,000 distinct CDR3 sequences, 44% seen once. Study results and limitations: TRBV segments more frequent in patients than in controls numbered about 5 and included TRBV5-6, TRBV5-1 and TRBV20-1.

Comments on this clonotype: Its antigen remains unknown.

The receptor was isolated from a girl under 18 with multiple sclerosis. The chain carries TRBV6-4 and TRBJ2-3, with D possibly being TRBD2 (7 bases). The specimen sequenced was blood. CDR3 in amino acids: CASSKGGAGDTQYF. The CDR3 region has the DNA TGTGCCAGCAGCAAAGGGGGGGCTGGAGATACGCAGTATTTT.